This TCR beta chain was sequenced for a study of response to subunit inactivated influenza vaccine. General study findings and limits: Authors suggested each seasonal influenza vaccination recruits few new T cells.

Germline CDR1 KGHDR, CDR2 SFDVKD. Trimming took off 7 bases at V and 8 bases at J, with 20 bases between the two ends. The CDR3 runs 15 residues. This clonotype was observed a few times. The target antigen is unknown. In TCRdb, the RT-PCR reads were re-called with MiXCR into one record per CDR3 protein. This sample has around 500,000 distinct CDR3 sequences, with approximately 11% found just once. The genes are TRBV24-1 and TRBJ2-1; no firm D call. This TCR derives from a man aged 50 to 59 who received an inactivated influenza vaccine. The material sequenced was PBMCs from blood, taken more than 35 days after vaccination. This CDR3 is CATSQATLRSDEQFF. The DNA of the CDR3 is TGTGCCACCAGCCAGGCTACCCTAAGGTCGGATGAGCAGTTCTTC.